Sequencing of this T cell receptor (beta chain) was carried out in a study of blood T cell repertoires in COVID-19. Study context: Researchers got acute and convalescent COVID-19 samples from the United States, Italy and Spain.

The CDR3 consists of 13 residues. Trimming pared 0 bases from V and 9 bases from J, leaving 9 bases between. The V gene's germline CDR1 is SNHLY and CDR2 FYNNEI. Original processing notes: Amplification from reference gene primers served as the basis for estimated nucleated cell counts. Clones were read by immunoSEQ multiplex PCR, and TCRdb kept only the in-frame ones, dropping some. The DNA gave D and trimming, while V, J and clone size come from that table. The table has more than 200,000 clones, around 85% seen once; the top ten hold roughly 0.69%. The chain employs TRBV2 and TRBJ2-1, with D uncertain. Material for sequencing was peripheral blood. The receptor comes from a man between 40 and 49 years old with acute or convalescent COVID-19. Here the CDR3 reads CASSEAEAREQFF. The CDR3 DNA sequence: TGTGCCAGCAGTGAAGCAGAGGCGCGTGAGCAGTTCTTC.